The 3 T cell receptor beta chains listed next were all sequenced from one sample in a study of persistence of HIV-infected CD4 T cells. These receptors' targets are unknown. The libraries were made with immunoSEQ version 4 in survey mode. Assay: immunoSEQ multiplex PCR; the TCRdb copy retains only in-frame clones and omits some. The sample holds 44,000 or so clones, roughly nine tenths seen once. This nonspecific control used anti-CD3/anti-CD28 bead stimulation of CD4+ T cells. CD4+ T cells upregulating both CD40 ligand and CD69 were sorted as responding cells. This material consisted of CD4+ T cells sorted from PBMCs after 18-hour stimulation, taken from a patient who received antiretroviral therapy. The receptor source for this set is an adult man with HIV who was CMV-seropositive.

The chain's CDR3 is CASMGASTDTQYF. The CDR3 DNA sequence: TGTGCCAGCATGGGGGCGAGCACAGATACGCAGTATTTT. The V and J genes are TRBV2 and TRBJ2-3; D perhaps matches TRBD1 (6 bases). The CDR3 length is 13 residues. The V end was cut by 7 bases, the J end by 0 bases, with 8 bases between. In germline, CDR1 is SNHLY, CDR2 FYNNEI.

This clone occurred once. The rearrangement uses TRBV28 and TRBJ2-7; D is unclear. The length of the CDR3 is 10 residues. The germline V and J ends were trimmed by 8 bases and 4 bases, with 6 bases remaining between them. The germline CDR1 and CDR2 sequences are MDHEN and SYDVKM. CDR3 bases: TGTGCCAGCGGAGTGTACGAGCAGTACTTC. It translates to CASGVYEQYF.

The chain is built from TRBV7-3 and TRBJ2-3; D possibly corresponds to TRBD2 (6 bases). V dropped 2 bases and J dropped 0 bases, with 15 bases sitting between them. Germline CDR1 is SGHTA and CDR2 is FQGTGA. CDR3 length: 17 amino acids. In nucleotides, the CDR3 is TGTGCCAGCAGCTTACGCCCCGGACGGGAGAGCACAGATACGCAGTATTTT. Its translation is CASSLRPGRESTDTQYF.